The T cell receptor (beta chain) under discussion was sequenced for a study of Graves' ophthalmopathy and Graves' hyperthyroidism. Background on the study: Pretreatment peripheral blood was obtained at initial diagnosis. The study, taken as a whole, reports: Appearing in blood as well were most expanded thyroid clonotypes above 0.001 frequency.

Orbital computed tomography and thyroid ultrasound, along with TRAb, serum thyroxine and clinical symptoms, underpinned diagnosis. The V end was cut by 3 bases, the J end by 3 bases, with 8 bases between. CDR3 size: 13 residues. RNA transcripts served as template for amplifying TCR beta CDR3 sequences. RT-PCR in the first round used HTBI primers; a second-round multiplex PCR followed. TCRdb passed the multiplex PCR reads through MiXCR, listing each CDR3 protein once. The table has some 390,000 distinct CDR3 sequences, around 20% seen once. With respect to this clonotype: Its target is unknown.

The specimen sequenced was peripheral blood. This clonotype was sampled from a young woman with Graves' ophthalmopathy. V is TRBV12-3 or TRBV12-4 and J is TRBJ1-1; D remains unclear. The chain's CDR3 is CASSFSKDTEAFF. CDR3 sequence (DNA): TGTGCCAGCAGTTTTTCGAAGGACACTGAAGCTTTCTTT.